This T cell receptor beta chain was captured by sequencing in a study of T cell repertoires in cytomegalovirus infection. On the study more broadly: It was the public TCR beta signatures that indicated both CMV infection and matching HLA type. Study conclusions and caveats: Predominance within the ex vivo response was attributable to HLA-C-restricted CMV-specific TCR beta clonotypes. Identification of carriers of CMV plus the relevant HLA was achieved through cumulative public TCR beta family frequency.

TCRdb re-analysed the reads in MiXCR, keeping a single row per CDR3 protein. The sample yields about 180,000 distinct CDR3 sequences, about 15% seen once. Germline V gene sequence: CDR1 SGHVS, CDR2 FQNEAQ. Unmatched junction bases numbered 13, after V lost 5 bases and J lost 6 bases. This CDR3 is built from 15 residues. This clonotype turned up a few times. Its cognate antigen is unknown. Source material: PBMCs. The chain employs TRBV7-8 and TRBJ2-7; 7 nucleotides line up with TRBD1. The clonotype originates from a human donor in good health (CMV status not recorded). Some clones in this sample may be carry-over from other donors' samples. This CDR3 reads CASSPVTGKGSEQYF. CDR3 sequence (DNA): TGTGCCAGCAGCCCGGTGACAGGGAAGGGCTCCGAGCAGTACTTC.